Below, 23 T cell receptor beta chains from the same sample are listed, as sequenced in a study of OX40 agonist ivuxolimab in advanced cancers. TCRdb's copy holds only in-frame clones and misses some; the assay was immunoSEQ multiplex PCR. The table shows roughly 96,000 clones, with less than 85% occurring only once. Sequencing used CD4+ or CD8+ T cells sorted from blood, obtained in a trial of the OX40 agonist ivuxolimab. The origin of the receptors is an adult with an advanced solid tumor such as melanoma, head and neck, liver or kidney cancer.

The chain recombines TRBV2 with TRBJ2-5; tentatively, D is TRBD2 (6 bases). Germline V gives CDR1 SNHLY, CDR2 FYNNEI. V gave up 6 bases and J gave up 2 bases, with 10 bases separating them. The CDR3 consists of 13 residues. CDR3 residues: CASRWGTQETQYF. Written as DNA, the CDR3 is TGTGCCAGCAGATGGGGGACTCAAGAGACCCAGTACTTC.

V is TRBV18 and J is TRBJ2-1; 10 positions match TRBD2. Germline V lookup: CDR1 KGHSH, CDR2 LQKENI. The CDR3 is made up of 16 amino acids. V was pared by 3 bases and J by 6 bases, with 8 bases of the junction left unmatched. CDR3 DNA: TGTGCCAGCTCACCTGAACTAGCGGGAATTATCAATGAGCAGTTCTTC. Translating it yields CASSPELAGIINEQFF.

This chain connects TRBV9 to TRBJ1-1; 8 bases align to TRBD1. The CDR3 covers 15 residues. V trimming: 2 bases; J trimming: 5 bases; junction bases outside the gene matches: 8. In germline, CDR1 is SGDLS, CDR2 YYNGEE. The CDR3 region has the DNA TGTGCCAGCAGCGTCGAGGACAGGGCGGCGACTGAAGCTTTCTTT. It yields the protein CASSVEDRAATEAFF. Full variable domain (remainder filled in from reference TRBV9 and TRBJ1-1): DSGVTQTPKHLITATGQRVTLRCSPRSGDLSVYWYQQSLDQGLQFLIQYYNGEERAKGNILERFSAQQFPDLHSELNLSSLELGDSALYFCASSVEDRAATEAFFGQGTRLTVV.

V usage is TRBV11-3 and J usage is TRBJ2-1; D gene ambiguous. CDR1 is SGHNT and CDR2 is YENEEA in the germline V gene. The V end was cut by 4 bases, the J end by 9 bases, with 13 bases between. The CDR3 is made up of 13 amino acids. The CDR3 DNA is TGTGCCAGCAGCTCCCTCTCACGGAGTGAGCAGTTCTTC. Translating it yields CASSSLSRSEQFF.

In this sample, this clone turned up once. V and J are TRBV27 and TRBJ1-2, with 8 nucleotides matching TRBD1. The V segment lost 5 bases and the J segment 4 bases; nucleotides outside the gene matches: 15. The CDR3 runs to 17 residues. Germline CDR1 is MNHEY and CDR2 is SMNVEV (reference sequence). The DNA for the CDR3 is TGTGCCAGCAGTCCTGATATATGGACAGGGATGGCCTATGGCTACACCTTC. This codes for CASSPDIWTGMAYGYTF.

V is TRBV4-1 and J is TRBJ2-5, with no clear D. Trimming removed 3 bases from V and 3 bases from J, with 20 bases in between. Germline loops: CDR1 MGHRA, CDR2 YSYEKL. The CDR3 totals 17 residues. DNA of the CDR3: TGCGCCAGCAGCCACGCTCCCCCAGGAGCTATTGAAGAGACCCAGTACTTC. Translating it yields CASSHAPPGAIEETQYF.

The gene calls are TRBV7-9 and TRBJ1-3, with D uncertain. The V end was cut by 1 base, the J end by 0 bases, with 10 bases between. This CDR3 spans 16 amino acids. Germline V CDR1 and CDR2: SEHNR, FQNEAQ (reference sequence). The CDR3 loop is CASSLDSAFSGNTIYF. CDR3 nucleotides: TGTGCCAGCAGCTTAGATTCGGCATTCTCTGGAAACACCATATATTTT.

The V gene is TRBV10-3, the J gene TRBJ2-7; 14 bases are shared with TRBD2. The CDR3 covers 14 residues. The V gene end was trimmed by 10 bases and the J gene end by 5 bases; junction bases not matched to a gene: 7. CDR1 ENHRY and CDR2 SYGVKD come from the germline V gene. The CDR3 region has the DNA TGTGCCACTCGGACTAGCGGGGGGTCGGACGAGCAGTACTTC. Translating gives CATRTSGGSDEQYF.

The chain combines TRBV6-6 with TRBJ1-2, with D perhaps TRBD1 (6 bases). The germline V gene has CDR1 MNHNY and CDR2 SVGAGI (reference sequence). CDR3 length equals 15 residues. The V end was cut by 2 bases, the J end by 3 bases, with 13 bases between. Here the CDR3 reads CASSYRTGLDYGYTF. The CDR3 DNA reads TGTGCCAGCAGTTACCGAACAGGGTTAGACTATGGCTACACCTTC.

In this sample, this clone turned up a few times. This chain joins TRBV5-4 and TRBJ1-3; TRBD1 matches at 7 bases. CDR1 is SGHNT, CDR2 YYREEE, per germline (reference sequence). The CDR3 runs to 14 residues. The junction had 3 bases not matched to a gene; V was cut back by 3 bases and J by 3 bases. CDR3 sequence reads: CASSSGQIGNTIYF. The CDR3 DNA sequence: TGTGCCAGCAGCTCGGGACAGATTGGAAACACCATATATTTT.

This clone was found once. CDR3 DNA sequence: TGTGCCAGCAGCGTAATTGGAGAGAACACTGAAGCTTTCTTT. Translating it yields CASSVIGENTEAFF. V and J are TRBV9 and TRBJ1-1; D is ambiguous. The germline CDR1 and CDR2 sequences are SGDLS and YYNGEE. The CDR3 is 14 amino acids. V was clipped by 1 base and J by 1 base, with 8 bases between them.

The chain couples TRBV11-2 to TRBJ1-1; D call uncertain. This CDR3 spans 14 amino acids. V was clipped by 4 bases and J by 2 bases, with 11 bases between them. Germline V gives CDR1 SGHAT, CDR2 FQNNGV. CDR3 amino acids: CASSSTTANTEAFF. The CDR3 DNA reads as TGTGCCAGCAGCTCCACGACTGCTAACACTGAAGCTTTCTTT.

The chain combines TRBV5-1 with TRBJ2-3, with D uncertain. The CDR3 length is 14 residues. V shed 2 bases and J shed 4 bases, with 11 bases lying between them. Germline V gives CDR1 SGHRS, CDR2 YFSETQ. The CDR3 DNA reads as TGCGCCAGCAGCTTCGGCCTAGAAGCAGATACGCAGTATTTT. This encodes CASSFGLEADTQYF.

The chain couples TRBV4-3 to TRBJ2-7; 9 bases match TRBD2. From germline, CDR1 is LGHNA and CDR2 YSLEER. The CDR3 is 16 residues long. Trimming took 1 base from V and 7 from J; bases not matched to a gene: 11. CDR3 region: CASSQALSGSSGEQYF. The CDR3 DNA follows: TGCGCCAGCAGCCAAGCCCTTAGCGGGAGTTCAGGGGAGCAGTACTTC.

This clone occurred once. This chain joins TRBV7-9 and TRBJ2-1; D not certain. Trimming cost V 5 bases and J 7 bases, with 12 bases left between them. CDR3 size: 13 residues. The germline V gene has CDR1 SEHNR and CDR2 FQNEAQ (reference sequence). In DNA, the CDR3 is TGTGCCAGCAGCCTCCCTGGGATTAATGAGCAGTTCTTC. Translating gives CASSLPGINEQFF.

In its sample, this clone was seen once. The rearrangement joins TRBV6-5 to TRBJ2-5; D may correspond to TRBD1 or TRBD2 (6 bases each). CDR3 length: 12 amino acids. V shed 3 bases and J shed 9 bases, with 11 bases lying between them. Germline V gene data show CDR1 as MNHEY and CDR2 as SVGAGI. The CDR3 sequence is CASSYKGEAQYF. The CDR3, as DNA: TGTGCCAGCAGTTATAAGGGGGAGGCCCAGTACTTC.

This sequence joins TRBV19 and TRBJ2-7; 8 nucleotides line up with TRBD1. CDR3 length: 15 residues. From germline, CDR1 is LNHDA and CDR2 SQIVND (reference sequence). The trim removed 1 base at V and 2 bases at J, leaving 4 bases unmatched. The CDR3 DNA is TGTGCCAGTAGTATAGGGGGGACAGGAACCTACGAGCAGTACTTC. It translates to CASSIGGTGTYEQYF.

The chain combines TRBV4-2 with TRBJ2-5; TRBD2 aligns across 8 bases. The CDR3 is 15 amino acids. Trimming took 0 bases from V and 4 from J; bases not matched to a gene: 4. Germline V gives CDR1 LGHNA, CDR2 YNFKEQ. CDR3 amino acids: CASSQDTGGRETQYF. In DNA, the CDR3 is TGTGCCAGCAGCCAAGATACGGGAGGGAGAGAGACCCAGTACTTC.

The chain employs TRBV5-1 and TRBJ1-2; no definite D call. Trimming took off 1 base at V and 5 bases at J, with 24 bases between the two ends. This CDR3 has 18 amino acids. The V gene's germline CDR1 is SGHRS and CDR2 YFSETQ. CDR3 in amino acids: CASSLREEVVRRHYGYTF. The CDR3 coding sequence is TGCGCCAGCAGCTTGAGGGAGGAAGTAGTCCGTCGACATTATGGCTACACCTTC.

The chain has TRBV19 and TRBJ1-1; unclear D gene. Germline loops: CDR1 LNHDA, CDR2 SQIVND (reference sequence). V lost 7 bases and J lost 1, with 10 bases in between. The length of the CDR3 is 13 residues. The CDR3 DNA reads TGTGCCAGTACCTTACAGCGGAACACTGAAGCTTTCTTT. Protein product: CASTLQRNTEAFF. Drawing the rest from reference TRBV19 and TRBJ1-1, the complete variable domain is DGGITQSPKYLFRKEGQNVTLSCEQNLNHDAMYWYRQDPGQGLRLIYYSQIVNDFQKGDIAEGYSVSREKKESFPLTVTSAQKNPTAFYLCASTLQRNTEAFFGQGTRLTVV.

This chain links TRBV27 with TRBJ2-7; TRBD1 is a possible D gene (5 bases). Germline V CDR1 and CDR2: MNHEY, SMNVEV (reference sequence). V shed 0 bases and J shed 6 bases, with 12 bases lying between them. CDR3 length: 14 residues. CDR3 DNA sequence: TGTGCCAGCAGTTTATCGATACAGGTGACCGAGCAGTACTTC. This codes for CASSLSIQVTEQYF.

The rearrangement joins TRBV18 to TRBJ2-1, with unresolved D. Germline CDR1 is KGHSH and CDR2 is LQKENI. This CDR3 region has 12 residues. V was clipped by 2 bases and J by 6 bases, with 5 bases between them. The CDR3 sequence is CASSPGRNEQFF. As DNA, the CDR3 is TGTGCCAGCTCACCAGGGCGCAATGAGCAGTTCTTC. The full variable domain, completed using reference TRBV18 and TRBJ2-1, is NAGVMQNPRHLVRRRGQEARLRCSPMKGHSHVYWYRQLPEEGLKFMVYLQKENIIDESGMPKERFSAEFPKEGPSILRIQQVVRGDSAAYFCASSPGRNEQFFGPGTRLTVL.

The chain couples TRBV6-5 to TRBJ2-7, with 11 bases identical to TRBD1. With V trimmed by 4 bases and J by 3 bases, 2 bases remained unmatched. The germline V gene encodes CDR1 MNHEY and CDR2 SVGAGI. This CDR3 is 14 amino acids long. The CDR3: CASSSGTGGYEQYF. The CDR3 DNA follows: TGTGCCAGCAGTTCCGGGACAGGGGGCTACGAGCAGTACTTC.